This T cell receptor beta chain appears in the sequencing data of a study of immune evolution from preneoplasia to lung adenocarcinoma. Assay: immunoSEQ multiplex PCR; the TCRdb copy retains only in-frame clones and omits some. Of 9,500 to 15,000 clones listed, around 85% are singletons. Histologic diagnosis was independently verified by two lung pathologists. This clone was counted a few times. The CDR3 sequence is 12 residues long. Per the germline V gene, CDR1 is PRHDT and CDR2 is FYEKMQ (reference sequence). V lost 3 bases, J lost 4 bases, and 6 bases lay in between. The V call is TRBV13, the J call TRBJ1-1; unclear D gene. Input material: FFPE tissue from an adenomatous hyperplasia lung lesion. Noted subset: atypical adenomatous hyperplasia (AAH), lung preneoplasia. This TCR was recovered from a person aged 50-70 years with lung adenocarcinoma. CDR3 in DNA: TGTGCCAGCAGCTTGGAGTTCACTGAAGCTTTCTTT. This sequence encodes CASSLEFTEAFF. Variable domain in full (rest from reference TRBV13 and TRBJ1-1): AAGVIQSPRHLIKEKRETATLKCYPIPRHDTVYWYQQGPGQDPQFLISFYEKMQSDKGSIPDRFSAQQFSDYHSELNMSSLELGDSALYFCASSLEFTEAFFGQGTRLTVV.